These 9 T cell receptor beta chains were sequenced from one sample in a study of blood T cell repertoires in COVID-19. Clones were sequenced by immunoSEQ multiplex PCR, and TCRdb holds only the in-frame ones, with some missing. The sample lists roughly 200,000 clones, 75% to 90% occurring once. Sample: peripheral blood. The receptors were gathered from a man in his 60s with acute or convalescent COVID-19.

J is TRBJ2-7 and V is TRBV3-1 (or the pseudogene TRBV3-2); D uncertain. Trimming pared 0 bases from V and 2 bases from J, leaving 11 bases between. Germline-derived CDR1 and CDR2 are LGHDT and YNNKEL (reference sequence). CDR3 length: 15 residues. The CDR3 nucleotides are TGTGCCAGCAGCCAAGATCCTTCCCGGGCCTACGAGCAGTACTTC. This translates into CASSQDPSRAYEQYF.

This clone was seen a single time. The chain carries TRBV6-6 and TRBJ1-1; D unresolved. CDR3 length: 14 amino acids. V was shortened by 8 bases and J by 5 bases, with 18 bases between the two germline ends. CDR1 is MNHNY and CDR2 is SVGAGI in the germline V gene (reference sequence). CDR3 nucleotide sequence: TGTGCCAGCTTTCGACCGGAAGGCGGGACTGAAGCTTTCTTT. Translation gives CASFRPEGGTEAFF.

V usage is TRBV5-5 and J usage is TRBJ2-1, with 7 positions matching TRBD2. The CDR3 spans 13 residues. Germline CDR1 is SGHKS and CDR2 is YYEKEE (reference sequence). J was trimmed by 6 bases and V by 5 bases; bases with no gene match: 5. The CDR3 DNA sequence: TGTGCCAGCAGGTCCGGGACTATCAATGAGCAGTTCTTC. Translation gives CASRSGTINEQFF.

CDR3 bases: TGTGCCAGCGCAAAGGGGGAGGGGAACACTGAAGCTTTCTTT. Its translation is CASAKGEGNTEAFF. V and J are TRBV28 and TRBJ1-1, with D tentatively TRBD1 (6 bases). Germline V CDR1 and CDR2: MDHEN, SYDVKM. Deletions cut 8 bases from V and 1 base from J, with 14 bases between. This CDR3 region has 14 residues.

The chain carries TRBV5-8 and TRBJ2-7; unclear D gene. CDR3 size: 15 residues. Trimming took off 0 bases at V and 5 bases at J, with 15 bases between the two ends. CDR1 is SGHTS, CDR2 YDEGEE, per germline. The CDR3 bases are TGTGCCAGCAGCTTGGTCCTCCAGCGTACGCACGAGCAGTACTTC. Protein: CASSLVLQRTHEQYF. The full variable domain, in which reference TRBV5-8 and TRBJ2-7 provide the parts outside the CDR3, is EAGVTQSPTHLIKTRGQQATLRCSPISGHTSVYWYQQALGLGLQFLLWYDEGEERNRGNFPPRFSGRQFPNYSSELNVNALELEDSALYLCASSLVLQRTHEQYFGPGTRLTVT.

This clone showed up just once. CDR3 sequence reads: CASRQPGLVGGEQFF. CDR3 DNA: TGTGCCAGCAGACAACCGGGACTAGTCGGTGGTGAGCAGTTCTTC. The V and J genes are TRBV6-5 and TRBJ2-1; 8 bases agree with TRBD2. The CDR3 length is 15 residues. Germline assignment: CDR1 MNHEY and CDR2 SVGAGI. With V trimmed by 6 bases and J by 9 bases, 13 bases remained unmatched.

The gene calls are TRBV19 and TRBJ2-1; a weak D match, TRBD2 (6 bases). Per germline, CDR1 LNHDA and CDR2 SQIVND (reference sequence). The CDR3 covers 15 residues. Between the trimmed V and J ends, which lost 5 bases and 6 bases, there was a span of 17 bases. The CDR3: CASSSAGWVSNEQFF. Written as DNA, the CDR3 is TGTGCCAGTAGTTCCGCGGGGTGGGTTAGCAATGAGCAGTTCTTC. Full variable domain (remainder filled in from reference TRBV19 and TRBJ2-1): DGGITQSPKYLFRKEGQNVTLSCEQNLNHDAMYWYRQDPGQGLRLIYYSQIVNDFQKGDIAEGYSVSREKKESFPLTVTSAQKNPTAFYLCASSSAGWVSNEQFFGPGTRLTVL.

This clone was seen only once. The chain carries TRBV27 and TRBJ2-2; the D gene is possibly TRBD1 (6 bases). Trimming shortened V by 1 base and J by 4 bases, and 10 bases separated the two germline ends. CDR1 is MNHEY, CDR2 SMNVEV, per germline (reference sequence). CDR3 size: 15 residues. In DNA, the CDR3 is TGTGCCAGCAGTTTATTCCCAGGGGTCACCGGGGAGCTGTTTTTT. It is translated as CASSLFPGVTGELFF.

The rearrangement uses TRBV9 and TRBJ1-3; a possible D gene is TRBD1 (5 bases). Per the germline V gene, CDR1 is SGDLS and CDR2 is YYNGEE. The CDR3 contains 13 residues. Trimming left V 2 bases short and J 2 bases short, with 5 bases between. CDR3: CASSVGPGNTIYF. CDR3 bases: TGTGCCAGCAGCGTGGGGCCTGGAAACACCATATATTTT. The full variable domain, in which reference TRBV9 and TRBJ1-3 provide the parts outside the CDR3, is DSGVTQTPKHLITATGQRVTLRCSPRSGDLSVYWYQQSLDQGLQFLIQYYNGEERAKGNILERFSAQQFPDLHSELNLSSLELGDSALYFCASSVGPGNTIYFGEGSWLTVV.